This T cell receptor beta chain emerged from a study of shared clonotypes between healthy human individuals. Overall study: Plates per donor: three CD4 naive, three CD4 memory, two CD8 naive, one CD8 memory.

Authors' processing steps: Filtering differed because ImmunoSEQ produced junction-only sequences that carried no quality scores. Sequencing was performed with immunoSEQ multiplex PCR; in TCRdb, only in-frame clones are kept and a portion is missing. The V and J calls and clone size come from that table; D and trimming were worked out from the DNA. Among 2 million to 2.5 million clones, roughly 94% were seen once, and the ten largest hold 0.13%. The CDR3 is made up of 13 amino acids. J gave up 2 bases and V 11 bases, and 6 bases lay outside the gene matches. Germline values: CDR1 MNHNY, CDR2 SVGAGI (reference sequence). Study findings and constraints: Among non-shared clonotypes, generation probabilities were lower than among those shared by all four donors.

Every donor was a Caucasian adult from Nashville, Tennessee. A note on this clone: The antigen is unknown.

The receptor comes from a young man in good health. Sequenced input: naive CD4+ T cells sorted from blood. Subset described: CD45RA+ positively selected. The chain recombines TRBV6-6 with TRBJ1-3; 7 bases align to TRBD1. CDR3 sequence: CACYRGTGNTIYF. In DNA, the CDR3 is TGTGCCTGTTACAGGGGAACTGGAAACACCATATATTTT.